These 30 T cell receptor beta chains originate from one sample sequenced in a study of cytomegalovirus exposure and HLA in healthy donors. The PCR employed 60 Vbeta primers together with 13 Jbeta primers. Only in-frame clones appear in the TCRdb table, and some are missing; sequencing was by immunoSEQ multiplex PCR. The sample records around 100,000 clones, 65% to 75% being singletons. Sample: PBMCs. These TCRs come from a man aged 25-45 years in good health and CMV-seronegative.

This clone has a handful of counts. The rearrangement links TRBV5-1 to TRBJ2-5; TRBD2 matches 12 bases. With 0 bases clipped from V and 5 bases from J, the junction kept 8 bases outside the gene matches. This CDR3 contains 17 residues. From germline, CDR1 is SGHRS and CDR2 YFSETQ. The CDR3: CASSLVGASGGAETQYF. The CDR3 coding sequence is TGCGCCAGCAGCTTGGTCGGGGCTAGCGGGGGGGCGGAGACCCAGTACTTC. Looking up the rest from reference TRBV5-1 and TRBJ2-5 gives the full variable domain: KAGVTQTPRYLIKTRGQQVTLSCSPISGHRSVSWYQQTPGQGLQFLFEYFSETQRNKGNFPGRFSGRQFSNSRSEMNVSTLELGDSALYLCASSLVGASGGAETQYFGPGTRLLVL.

The rearrangement links TRBV4-1 to TRBJ1-2; D uncertain. Deletions cut 3 bases from V and 8 bases from J, with 19 bases between. The CDR3 length is 15 residues. The germline V gene encodes CDR1 MGHRA and CDR2 YSYEKL. CDR3 protein: CASSQPLTRREGYTF. The CDR3 DNA reads as TGCGCCAGCAGCCAGCCATTGACAAGGCGAGAAGGCTACACCTTC.

Concerning this clone itself: At the DNA level, this CDR3 is encoded by other sequences in the same sample as well. The chain joins TRBV5-1 to TRBJ1-1; a weak D match, TRBD1 (5 bases). Germline V gene data show CDR1 as SGHRS and CDR2 as YFSETQ. The CDR3 sequence is 12 residues long. Between the trimmed V and J ends, which lost 2 bases and 4 bases, there was a span of 6 bases. CDR3 nucleotides: TGCGCCAGCAGCTTAAGGGGCACTGAAGCTTTCTTT. It yields the protein CASSLRGTEAFF.

The V call is TRBV6-4, the J call TRBJ1-4; 10 bases line up with TRBD1. Trimming took 11 bases from V and 5 from J; bases not matched to a gene: 5. Germline V gene sequence: CDR1 MRHNA, CDR2 SNTAGT. This CDR3 is 13 amino acids long. The CDR3: CAGGQGQNEKLFF. The CDR3 DNA reads as TGTGCCGGGGGACAGGGGCAGAATGAAAAACTGTTTTTT.

This chain links TRBV28 with TRBJ1-1; D is unresolved. Trimming took 2 bases from V and 1 from J, leaving 14 bases between them. CDR3 length: 16 residues. From germline, CDR1 is MDHEN and CDR2 SYDVKM. CDR3 loop: CASSLPGSNSNTEAFF. The CDR3 DNA sequence: TGTGCCAGCAGTTTACCAGGTTCTAACTCGAACACTGAAGCTTTCTTT. The complete variable domain, with remaining parts taken from reference TRBV28 and TRBJ1-1, reads DVKVTQSSRYLVKRTGEKVFLECVQDMDHENMFWYRQDPGLGLRLIYFSYDVKMKEKGDIPEGYSVSREKKERFSLILESASTNQTSMYLCASSLPGSNSNTEAFFGQGTRLTVV.

A few counts support this clone. CDR3 sequence reads: CASSVATGNTGELFF. The CDR3 DNA is TGTGCCAGCAGCGTAGCTACTGGGAACACCGGGGAGCTGTTTTTT. The chain joins TRBV9 to TRBJ2-2; D remains unclear. In germline, CDR1 is SGDLS, CDR2 YYNGEE. Trimming left V 0 bases short and J 1 base short, with 7 bases between. The CDR3 contains 15 residues.

This chain joins TRBV30 and TRBJ1-1; weak D call: TRBD1 (5 bases). Germline values: CDR1 GTSNPN, CDR2 SVGIG (reference sequence). The V end lost 6 bases, the J end lost 7 bases, and 15 bases lay between the germline ends. The CDR3 is 12 residues long. CDR3: CACSGQTGEAFF. The DNA of the CDR3 is TGTGCCTGCTCCGGACAAACCGGTGAAGCTTTCTTT.

This clone has more than one count but fewer than ten. The chain carries TRBV5-4 and TRBJ2-2, with D maybe TRBD1 (6 bases). The CDR3 extends over 14 amino acids. V was clipped by 3 bases and J by 4 bases, with 10 bases between them. Germline V gives CDR1 SGHNT, CDR2 YYREEE (reference sequence). DNA of the CDR3: TGTGCCAGCAGCTCCACAGGGATCACCGGGGAGCTGTTTTTT. It is translated as CASSSTGITGELFF.

J is TRBJ2-4 and V is TRBV5-8, with D maybe TRBD2 (6 bases). The CDR3 is 15 residues long. The germline V gene encodes CDR1 SGHTS and CDR2 YDEGEE. V was trimmed by 0 bases and J by 1 base, leaving 8 bases between them. CDR3 region: CASSLAGVAKNIQYF. The CDR3 DNA reads TGTGCCAGCAGCTTGGCGGGGGTGGCCAAAAACATTCAGTACTTC.

V usage is TRBV10-2 and J usage is TRBJ2-7; 7 nucleotides align to TRBD2. Germline lookup yields CDR1 WSHSY and CDR2 SAAADI. After removal of 11 bases from V and 0 bases from J, the junction contained 7 bases not matched to a gene. This CDR3 is 13 amino acids long. Here the CDR3 reads CAGGDGRSYEQYF. DNA for the CDR3: TGCGCCGGGGGGGATGGGCGCTCCTACGAGCAGTACTTC.

The chain employs TRBV7-2 and TRBJ2-1; maybe TRBD2 (6 bases). V was trimmed by 0 bases and J by 7 bases, leaving 19 bases between them. Germline assignment: CDR1 SGHTA and CDR2 FQGNSA. This CDR3 is built from 17 residues. The CDR3 DNA follows: TGTGCCAGCAGCTTAGCGGGAGGAGGCACCTTTGGGAATGAGCAGTTCTTC. This codes for CASSLAGGGTFGNEQFF.

The chain uses TRBV11-2 and TRBJ2-3, with TRBD2 as a possible D gene (5 bases). Germline CDR1 and CDR2: SGHAT and FQNNGV. CDR3 length: 12 amino acids. Trimming pared 5 bases from V and 6 bases from J, leaving 9 bases between. CDR3 DNA: TGTGCCAGCAGCCGAATAGCGGATACGCAGTATTTT. Protein: CASSRIADTQYF. The whole variable domain, filled in from reference TRBV11-2 and TRBJ2-3, reads EAGVAQSPRYKIIEKRQSVAFWCNPISGHATLYWYQQILGQGPKLLIQFQNNGVVDDSQLPKDRFSAERLKGVDSTLKIQPAKLEDSAVYLCASSRIADTQYFGPGTRLTVL.

This clone showed up just a few times. The chain is built from TRBV6-5 and TRBJ1-1; 12 nucleotides agree with TRBD1. V shed 4 bases and J 8 bases; nucleotides not matched to a gene: 8. The CDR3 runs to 15 residues. Germline V gene sequence: CDR1 MNHEY, CDR2 SVGAGI. The CDR3 region is CASSSGGTGGCEAFF. The DNA for the CDR3 is TGTGCCAGCAGTTCCGGGGGGACAGGGGGCTGCGAAGCTTTCTTT.

The rearrangement links TRBV7-2 to TRBJ2-7; TRBD1 matches at 9 bases. Germline V gene lookup returns CDR1 SGHTA and CDR2 FQGNSA. J lost 7 bases, V lost 5 bases, and 15 bases had no gene match. The CDR3 runs to 16 residues. The DNA of the CDR3 is TGTGCCAGCAGCCAATCTCCGGGACAGGGACTGGGGGAGCAGTACTTC. Its protein product is CASSQSPGQGLGEQYF.

The gene calls are TRBV6-5 and TRBJ1-5; D call uncertain. Germline CDR1 reads MNHEY; CDR2 reads SVGAGI. Deletions cut 0 bases from V and 9 bases from J, with 15 bases between. This CDR3 has 15 residues. Here the CDR3 DNA reads TGTGCCAGCAGTTACTCCGTCGGCGGGAGGTGGCCCCAGCATTTT. Protein product: CASSYSVGGRWPQHF.

A few counts support this clone. This chain connects TRBV6-5 to TRBJ1-2, with 7 bases identical to TRBD1. The V gene end was trimmed by 6 bases and the J gene end by 0 bases; junction bases not matched to a gene: 7. Germline V gene data show CDR1 as MNHEY and CDR2 as SVGAGI. The CDR3 is 15 residues long. In DNA form, the CDR3 reads TGTGCCAGCAGCCGCGACAGGGTTGCTAACTATGGCTACACCTTC. Its translation is CASSRDRVANYGYTF.

This sequence joins TRBV12-5 and TRBJ2-7, with a tentative D call TRBD2 (6 bases). Trimming removed 5 bases from V and 3 bases from J, with 11 bases in between. The CDR3 runs to 13 residues. Germline loops: CDR1 LGHNT, CDR2 FRNRAP. In DNA form, the CDR3 reads TGTGCTAGTGGTGCGGGACTCTTCTACGAGCAGTACTTC. This encodes CASGAGLFYEQYF. Looking up the rest from reference TRBV12-5 and TRBJ2-7 gives the full variable domain: DARVTQTPRHKVTEMGQEVTMRCQPILGHNTVFWYRQTMMQGLELLAYFRNRAPLDDSGMPKDRFSAEMPDATLATLKIQPSEPRDSAVYFCASGAGLFYEQYFGPGTRLTVT.

This chain uses TRBV27 with TRBJ2-3; 7 bases are shared with TRBD2. J lost 4 bases, V lost 5 bases, and 6 bases had no gene match. Germline lookup yields CDR1 MNHEY and CDR2 SMNVEV (reference sequence). The CDR3 covers 14 residues. The CDR3 loop reads CASSTSTSPDTQYF. Written as DNA, the CDR3 is TGTGCCAGCAGTACCTCGACTAGCCCAGATACGCAGTATTTT.

The rearrangement links TRBV2 to TRBJ2-7; tentative D call: TRBD1 (6 bases). Trimming took off 8 bases at V and 2 bases at J, with 13 bases between the two ends. The CDR3 has 13 amino acids. Germline lookup yields CDR1 SNHLY and CDR2 FYNNEI. The CDR3 loop reads CASGWTVAYEQYF. The CDR3 coding sequence is TGTGCCAGCGGATGGACAGTAGCCTACGAGCAGTACTTC.

The chain couples TRBV7-9 to TRBJ1-1; possibly TRBD1 for D (5 bases). The CDR3 sequence is 12 residues long. V shed 1 base and J shed 11 bases, with 11 bases lying between them. The germline CDR1 and CDR2 sequences are SEHNR and FQNEAQ (reference sequence). CDR3 sequence: CASSLGQGYAFF. The CDR3 DNA is TGTGCCAGCAGCTTAGGGCAGGGCTATGCTTTCTTT.

This rearrangement joins TRBV28 to TRBJ1-3, with D tentatively TRBD1 (6 bases). Germline loops: CDR1 MDHEN, CDR2 SYDVKM. This CDR3 contains 13 residues. Trimming stripped 7 bases from V and 5 bases from J, with 12 bases between. The DNA of the CDR3 is TGTGCCAGCACCCTTACAGGGAGAAACACCATATATTTT. Protein sequence: CASTLTGRNTIYF.

J is TRBJ2-2 and V is TRBV19, with D tentatively TRBD1 (5 bases). Germline V gene sequence: CDR1 LNHDA, CDR2 SQIVND (reference sequence). There are 17 residues in the CDR3. Deletions cut 3 bases from V and 1 base from J, with 15 bases between. CDR3 region: CASSIPRDRLNTGELFF. CDR3 coding DNA: TGTGCCAGTAGTATCCCCCGCGACAGACTGAACACCGGGGAGCTGTTTTTT.

This clone was observed a few times. The chain recombines TRBV4-2 with TRBJ2-7, with D perhaps matching TRBD1 (5 bases). Deletions cut 5 bases from V and 2 bases from J, with 16 bases between. Germline CDR1 reads LGHNA; CDR2 reads YNFKEQ. CDR3 length: 15 residues. The CDR3: CASSFRETATYEQYF. CDR3 DNA: TGTGCCAGCAGCTTTCGTGAGACAGCCACCTACGAGCAGTACTTC.

This clone appeared a few times. The J gene is TRBJ1-1, the V gene TRBV5-5; weak D call: TRBD1 (5 bases). V was trimmed by 1 base and J by 3 bases, leaving 16 bases between them. Germline V gene lookup returns CDR1 SGHKS and CDR2 YYEKEE (reference sequence). This CDR3 has 16 amino acids. CDR3 loop: CASSLWGFGSYTEAFF. The CDR3 DNA reads as TGTGCCAGCAGCTTGTGGGGCTTCGGGTCCTACACTGAAGCTTTCTTT.

The rearrangement joins TRBV10-2 to TRBJ1-1; D unclear. Trimming pared 0 bases from V and 7 bases from J, leaving 12 bases between. The CDR3 length is 14 residues. CDR1 and CDR2 (germline): WSHSY, SAAADI. CDR3 bases: TGCGCCAGCAGTGAGTCGGGGAGGGTGGATGAAGCTTTCTTT. Amino acids: CASSESGRVDEAFF.

The chain joins TRBV30 to TRBJ2-7, with D uncertain. CDR1 and CDR2 from the germline V gene are GTSNPN and SVGIG (reference sequence). The length of the CDR3 is 13 residues. Trimming stripped 2 bases from V and 3 bases from J, with 11 bases between. CDR3 region: CAWSSNLGYEQYF. CDR3 DNA sequence: TGTGCCTGGAGTTCTAATCTTGGCTACGAGCAGTACTTC. Drawing the rest from reference TRBV30 and TRBJ2-7, the complete variable domain is SQTIHQWPATLVQPVGSPLSLECTVEGTSNPNLYWYRQAAGRGLQLLFYSVGIGQISSEVPQNLSASRPQDRQFILSSKKLLLSDSGFYLCAWSSNLGYEQYFGPGTRLTVT.

The genes are TRBV10-3 and TRBJ2-2; TRBD2 aligns across 9 bases. CDR3 length equals 15 residues. J was trimmed by 8 bases and V by 4 bases; bases with no gene match: 8. Looked up from germline, CDR1 is ENHRY and CDR2 is SYGVKD. CDR3 in DNA: TGTGCCATCAGTGTGGGTAGCGGGAGTATAGGGGAGCTGTTTTTT. The encoded protein is CAISVGSGSIGELFF.

The gene calls are TRBV19 and TRBJ1-5; D perhaps matches TRBD1 (6 bases). V was trimmed by 5 bases and J by 8 bases, leaving 16 bases between them. This CDR3 contains 14 residues. From germline, CDR1 is LNHDA and CDR2 SQIVND (reference sequence). CDR3 protein: CASSVGQSREPQHF. CDR3 nucleotides: TGTGCCAGTAGTGTAGGACAGTCAAGGGAGCCCCAGCATTTT.

The chain links TRBV5-1 to TRBJ2-3; no definite D call. The V and J ends lost 0 bases and 2 bases respectively, with 7 bases between them. The CDR3 length is 14 residues. CDR1 is SGHRS and CDR2 is YFSETQ in the germline V gene. CDR3 coding DNA: TGCGCCAGCAGCTTGGGGCACATCACAGATACGCAGTATTTT. Its translation: CASSLGHITDTQYF.

The chain carries TRBV27 and TRBJ2-2; 7 nucleotides agree with TRBD1. CDR3 size: 12 residues. Germline V gene lookup returns CDR1 MNHEY and CDR2 SMNVEV (reference sequence). V was clipped by 4 bases and J by 10 bases; unmatched bases: 3. In DNA form, the CDR3 reads TGTGCCAGCAGTTCGACAGGGTTGGAGCTGTTTTTT. This encodes CASSSTGLELFF.